The entry that follows covers one TCR beta chain sequence. The data were obtained in a study of identical twins. Template switching (which added a universal primer site) was used, and cDNA carried unique molecular identifiers. From the 5' RACE reads, TCRdb called clonotypes with MiXCR, one entry per CDR3 protein. The repertoire holds 210,000 or so distinct CDR3 sequences, with 15% to 20% as singletons. Donors were all healthy Caucasians. Trimming shortened V by 4 bases and J by 3 bases, and 14 bases separated the two germline ends. This CDR3 has 15 residues. Germline lookup yields CDR1 MNHEY and CDR2 SMNVEV (reference sequence). These data were also filed under a second study, of T cells expressing NK-cell markers. From that paper: The dominant NKG2C+ clonotypes represented about 1.0-7.5% of CD8+ T cells in six donors.

Material: CD8+ T cells sorted from blood. The receptor's source is a woman in her late teens or twenties in good health. The rearrangement uses TRBV27 and TRBJ2-3; D is possibly TRBD2 (6 bases). CDR3 bases: TGTGCCAGCAGTTCCCGACTAGACGAGACAGATACGCAGTATTTT. This sequence encodes CASSSRLDETDTQYF.